The 6 T cell receptor beta chains below all came from one sample that was sequenced in a study of control samples from healthy donors and cancer patients. Profiled with immunoSEQ multiplex PCR; TCRdb holds only in-frame clones, not every one. Altogether some 150,000 clones are present, 90% to 95% being singletons, with the ten largest covering over 1.2%. Material: blood. The source of these receptors is a woman younger than 45 in good health.

The chain joins TRBV11-3 to TRBJ2-3; perhaps TRBD2 as D (6 bases). V was clipped by 5 bases and J by 2 bases, with 14 bases between them. The CDR3 is 15 amino acids. Germline V lookup: CDR1 SGHNT, CDR2 YENEEA. The CDR3 here is CASSPGVGDTDTQYF. The CDR3 nucleotides are TGTGCCAGCAGCCCGGGAGTTGGGGACACAGATACGCAGTATTTT.

The chain employs TRBV19 and TRBJ1-2; D unresolved. The CDR3 is 14 amino acids. Germline V gene sequence: CDR1 LNHDA, CDR2 SQIVND (reference sequence). V was clipped by 0 bases and J by 5 bases, with 10 bases between them. The CDR3 nucleotides read TGTGCCAGTAGTATAGAAGGGTTGGGGTATGGCTACACCTTC. Amino acid sequence: CASSIEGLGYGYTF.

The chain employs TRBV7-3 and TRBJ2-1; 7 bases match TRBD1. This CDR3 comprises 16 residues. V trimming: 5 bases; J trimming: 3 bases; junction bases outside the gene matches: 10. Germline V gives CDR1 SGHTA, CDR2 FQGTGA. The CDR3 here is CASSPKGRQGYNEQFF. CDR3 nucleotides: TGTGCCAGCAGCCCAAAAGGCCGACAGGGCTACAATGAGCAGTTCTTC.

The J gene is TRBJ2-3, the V gene TRBV18, with a tentative D call TRBD2 (5 bases). Germline CDR1 reads KGHSH; CDR2 reads LQKENI. Trimming left V 3 bases short and J 1 base short, with 8 bases between. The CDR3 runs 14 residues. CDR3 sequence (DNA): TGTGCCAGCTCACCGAATAGCGGCACAGATACGCAGTATTTT. It is translated as CASSPNSGTDTQYF.

Points on this clone: The same CDR3 arises from other DNA sequences in this sample as well. This rearrangement joins TRBV6-6 to TRBJ1-5; 10 bases are a match to TRBD1. CDR1 and CDR2 (germline): MNHNY, SVGAGI (reference sequence). The junction had 3 bases not matched to a gene; V was cut back by 2 bases and J by 2 bases. This CDR3 spans 16 amino acids. The CDR3 reads CASSYPGTGGNQPQHF. The DNA for the CDR3 is TGTGCCAGCAGTTACCCCGGGACAGGGGGCAATCAGCCCCAGCATTTT.

The chain employs TRBV9 and TRBJ2-6; D possibly uses TRBD1 or TRBD2 (6 bases each). Germline V gene lookup returns CDR1 SGDLS and CDR2 YYNGEE. The CDR3 consists of 15 residues. Trimming removed 0 bases at V and 4 bases at J, with 8 bases between. The CDR3 DNA follows: TGTGCCAGCAGCGTAGGGGGGGCCGGGGCCAACGTCCTGACTTTC. Amino acid sequence: CASSVGGAGANVLTF.